The 26 T cell receptor beta chains presented below share a single source sample, sequenced in a study of blood T cell repertoires in COVID-19. Sequencing used immunoSEQ multiplex PCR; TCRdb keeps in-frame clones, though not all of them. Of 250,000 or so clones in the sample, around 84% are singletons; the top ten hold 5% to 8%. The sample comprised PBMCs or T cells enriched from blood (not recorded which). The origin of the receptors is a woman aged 45-59 years who had been exposed to COVID-19.

The chain is built from TRBV11-2 and TRBJ1-1; D is possibly TRBD1 (5 bases). The V end lost 6 bases, the J end lost 3 bases, and 8 bases lay between the germline ends. Germline assignment: CDR1 SGHAT and CDR2 FQNNGV. The CDR3 is made up of 12 amino acids. The CDR3 here is CASRGVDTEAFF. CDR3 sequence (DNA): TGTGCCAGCAGAGGGGTGGACACTGAAGCTTTCTTT.

The table lists this clone with a few counts. The chain employs TRBV30 and TRBJ1-5; D is perhaps TRBD1 (5 bases). The CDR3 runs 12 residues. The germline gives CDR1 GTSNPN, CDR2 SVGIG (reference sequence). The germline V and J ends were trimmed by 7 bases and 3 bases, with 10 bases remaining between them. The CDR3 DNA follows: TGTGCCTCGGGGGGTAACAATCAGCCCCAGCATTTT. Translated: CASGGNNQPQHF.

The V gene is TRBV19, the J gene TRBJ1-6, with 9 bases lining up with TRBD1. The V gene's germline CDR1 is LNHDA and CDR2 SQIVND (reference sequence). The CDR3 extends over 15 amino acids. After removal of 6 bases from V and 9 bases from J, the junction contained 9 bases not matched to a gene. CDR3 bases: TGTGCCAGTAGGAGGCGGGACAGGGATGGTTCACCCCTCCACTTT. Its protein product is CASRRRDRDGSPLHF.

DNA for the CDR3: TGTGCCAGCAGCCCTTACAGGAACACTGAAGCTTTCTTT. Translation: CASSPYRNTEAFF. This chain joins TRBV11-2 and TRBJ1-1; D is unclear. Germline CDR1 reads SGHAT; CDR2 reads FQNNGV. There are 13 residues in the CDR3. Trimming took off 5 bases at V and 1 base at J, with 8 bases between the two ends.

This clone was picked up one time. This sequence joins TRBV3-1 (or the pseudogene TRBV3-2) and TRBJ2-7; D may be TRBD1 (6 bases). In germline, CDR1 is LGHDT, CDR2 YNNKEL (reference sequence). Trimming pared 0 bases from V and 1 base from J, leaving 19 bases between. The CDR3 is 18 residues long. The DNA of the CDR3 is TGTGCCAGCAGCCAAGAACTGGGACACCCGAGGGGTTCCTACGAGCAGTACTTC. This translates into CASSQELGHPRGSYEQYF.

This clone has more than one count but fewer than ten. V and J are TRBV12-3 or TRBV12-4 and TRBJ2-7, with 8 bases that match TRBD1. The CDR3 extends over 12 amino acids. V dropped 6 bases and J dropped 4; count of bases not matched to a gene: 2. The CDR3 sequence is CASRYRGYEQYF. In DNA, the CDR3 is TGTGCCAGCAGGTACAGGGGGTACGAGCAGTACTTC.

The chain has TRBV27 and TRBJ2-5; TRBD2 aligns across 8 bases. J gave up 2 bases and V 8 bases, and 7 bases lay outside the gene matches. Germline V gene sequence: CDR1 MNHEY, CDR2 SMNVEV (reference sequence). This CDR3 has 14 residues. The CDR3 sequence: CASGVKRGQETQYF. The CDR3 nucleotides are TGTGCCAGCGGGGTCAAGCGGGGGCAAGAGACCCAGTACTTC.

The genes are TRBV7-3 and TRBJ2-1; a possible D gene is TRBD2 (6 bases). Trimming cost V 6 bases and J 4 bases, with 16 bases left between them. Germline V CDR1 and CDR2: SGHTA, FQGTGA. The CDR3 totals 15 residues. CDR3 in amino acids: CASSPSGVSYNEQFF. The DNA for the CDR3 is TGTGCCAGCAGTCCCTCGGGGGTTTCTTACAATGAGCAGTTCTTC.

The CDR3 DNA follows: TGTGCCAGCATCAGGACTCTTAACACCGGGGAGCTGTTTTTT. Translating it yields CASIRTLNTGELFF. This chain connects TRBV6-5 to TRBJ2-2; possibly TRBD2 for D (5 bases). V was pared by 7 bases and J by 2 bases, with 11 bases between. The CDR3 has 14 residues. From germline, CDR1 is MNHEY and CDR2 SVGAGI.

The chain uses TRBV6-4 and TRBJ2-7; 9 bases are shared with TRBD1. V shed 1 base, J shed 3 bases, and the junction held 4 bases outside the gene matches. The CDR3 spans 15 residues. Germline lookup yields CDR1 MRHNA and CDR2 SNTAGT. The CDR3 region is CASSDFVDRGYEQYF. CDR3 nucleotide sequence: TGTGCCAGCAGTGACTTTGTGGACAGGGGCTACGAGCAGTACTTC.

The chain links TRBV11-2 to TRBJ1-1; D is possibly TRBD1 (6 bases). Germline V lookup: CDR1 SGHAT, CDR2 FQNNGV. Trimming shortened V by 4 bases and J by 4 bases, and 16 bases separated the two germline ends. The CDR3 extends over 15 amino acids. CDR3: CASSSGQGFGTEAFF. DNA for the CDR3: TGTGCCAGCAGCTCGGGGCAGGGGTTTGGCACTGAAGCTTTCTTT.

V gene TRBV6-1 combines with J gene TRBJ2-1; tentatively, D is TRBD2 (6 bases). Germline lookup yields CDR1 MNHNS and CDR2 SASEGT. CDR3 size: 16 residues. Trimming shortened V by 0 bases and J by 7 bases, and 16 bases separated the two germline ends. Here the CDR3 reads CASSEARAGLGNEQFF. DNA for the CDR3: TGTGCCAGCAGTGAAGCGCGGGCGGGGTTGGGGAATGAGCAGTTCTTC.

The V gene is TRBV19, the J gene TRBJ2-2; the match to TRBD1 covers 10 bases. The CDR3 is 15 amino acids. V shed 2 bases, J shed 6 bases, and the junction held 3 bases outside the gene matches. Germline lookup yields CDR1 LNHDA and CDR2 SQIVND (reference sequence). Here the CDR3 reads CASSIKTGGPGELFF. In nucleotides, the CDR3 is TGTGCCAGTAGTATAAAGACAGGGGGCCCCGGGGAGCTGTTTTTT.

This clone came up once. The chain is built from TRBV11-2 and TRBJ2-7, with D hard to call. Germline V gene sequence: CDR1 SGHAT, CDR2 FQNNGV. The germline V and J ends were trimmed by 5 bases and 0 bases, with 17 bases remaining between them. This CDR3 has 16 residues. The CDR3 sequence is CASSPPSGQSSYEQYF. The DNA for the CDR3 is TGTGCCAGCAGCCCGCCCTCAGGTCAATCCTCCTACGAGCAGTACTTC.

This chain joins TRBV28 and TRBJ1-1; D possibly corresponds to TRBD1 (6 bases). Trimming cost V 3 bases and J 7 bases, with 15 bases left between them. This CDR3 region has 14 residues. CDR1 and CDR2 from the germline V gene are MDHEN and SYDVKM. Here the CDR3 DNA reads TGTGCCAGCAGTTTTAGTCGGGGGGCGAATGAAGCTTTCTTT. Its translation is CASSFSRGANEAFF.

The chain couples TRBV5-5 to TRBJ2-2; no reliable D call. CDR1 and CDR2 (germline): SGHKS, YYEKEE (reference sequence). The CDR3 length is 14 residues. V was cut by 0 bases and J by 4 bases, with 7 bases left in between. The CDR3 coding sequence is TGTGCCAGCAGCTTGGCTGCGATCACCGGGGAGCTGTTTTTT. This sequence encodes CASSLAAITGELFF.

The chain is built from TRBV3-1 (or the pseudogene TRBV3-2) and TRBJ1-1; D perhaps matches TRBD1 (6 bases). The germline V gene encodes CDR1 LGHDT and CDR2 YNNKEL (reference sequence). Trimming left V 1 base short and J 5 bases short, with 20 bases between. The CDR3 extends over 17 amino acids. The CDR3 DNA is TGTGCCAGCAGCCAAGGCACCTTTCTGGGGGCGCAAACTGAAGCTTTCTTT. This translates into CASSQGTFLGAQTEAFF.

The V gene is TRBV12-3 or TRBV12-4, the J gene TRBJ1-2, with D hard to call. V shed 8 bases and J shed 5 bases, with 15 bases lying between them. The CDR3 runs to 13 residues. DNA of the CDR3: TGTGCCAGCGGGCTTCTGGGTGGGTATGGCTACACCTTC. This translates into CASGLLGGYGYTF.

The CDR3 loop is CSVSWGHQGYTF. In DNA form, the CDR3 reads TGCAGCGTTTCATGGGGACATCAGGGCTACACCTTC. The chain employs TRBV29-1 and TRBJ1-2, with D perhaps TRBD1 (6 bases). Deletions cut 5 bases from V and 8 bases from J, with 15 bases between. The length of the CDR3 is 12 residues. Germline V gene lookup returns CDR1 SQVTM and CDR2 ANQGSEA.

The chain is built from TRBV7-2 and TRBJ2-2, with 8 bases that match TRBD2. This CDR3 region has 16 residues. Germline CDR1 and CDR2: SGHTA and FQGNSA. V shed 2 bases and J 1 base; nucleotides not matched to a gene: 3. The CDR3 protein is CASSLFGGENTGELFF. In DNA, the CDR3 is TGTGCCAGCAGCTTATTCGGGGGGGAGAACACCGGGGAGCTGTTTTTT.

The count of this clone is one. The genes are TRBV7-2 and TRBJ2-7; 7 bases map to TRBD2. From germline, CDR1 is SGHTA and CDR2 FQGNSA. J gave up 3 bases and V 5 bases, and 7 bases lay outside the gene matches. There are 14 residues in the CDR3. The CDR3 nucleotides read TGTGCCAGCAGCCCCCAGCGGGGCCTCTACGAGCAGTACTTC. Protein: CASSPQRGLYEQYF.

The gene calls are TRBV5-1 and TRBJ2-7, with TRBD1 identical over 7 bases. The CDR3 is 16 residues long. V shed 4 bases and J 0 bases; nucleotides not matched to a gene: 10. The germline V gene encodes CDR1 SGHRS and CDR2 YFSETQ. Written as DNA, the CDR3 is TGCGCCAGCAGCCCTCGGACAGGACAAAGCTCCTACGAGCAGTACTTC. Protein product: CASSPRTGQSSYEQYF. Full variable domain (rest looked up from reference TRBV5-1 and TRBJ2-7): KAGVTQTPRYLIKTRGQQVTLSCSPISGHRSVSWYQQTPGQGLQFLFEYFSETQRNKGNFPGRFSGRQFSNSRSEMNVSTLELGDSALYLCASSPRTGQSSYEQYFGPGTRLTVT.

The V call is TRBV12-3 or TRBV12-4, the J call TRBJ1-1; D is unresolved. This CDR3 contains 13 residues. With 4 bases removed from V and 1 base from J, the gap between germline ends came to 7 bases. The CDR3 here is CASSSNKNTEAFF. Here the CDR3 DNA reads TGTGCCAGCAGTTCAAACAAGAACACTGAAGCTTTCTTT.

V usage is TRBV5-1 and J usage is TRBJ2-2; D might be TRBD1 (6 bases). Trimming pared 4 bases from V and 1 base from J, leaving 11 bases between. Germline V gene sequence: CDR1 SGHRS, CDR2 YFSETQ. The CDR3 has 15 residues. CDR3 in DNA: TGCGCCAGCAGCCGTGGACAGCAGAACACCGGGGAGCTGTTTTTT. It specifies CASSRGQQNTGELFF.

This chain connects TRBV4-3 to TRBJ1-5, with a tentative D call TRBD1 (5 bases). The germline V gene encodes CDR1 LGHNA and CDR2 YSLEER. The CDR3 is made up of 15 amino acids. Trimming pared 1 base from V and 4 bases from J, leaving 11 bases between. CDR3 region: CASSQVAGQNQPQHF. Here the CDR3 DNA reads TGCGCCAGCAGCCAAGTTGCGGGGCAAAATCAGCCCCAGCATTTT.

The CDR3 region has the DNA TGTGCCAGCAGCCCATTGAGTGGCTACACCTTC. Translated, it gives CASSPLSGYTF. The V gene is TRBV7-8, the J gene TRBJ1-2; no clear D gene. CDR3 length equals 11 residues. Germline V lookup: CDR1 SGHVS, CDR2 FQNEAQ. Trimming removed 5 bases at V and 7 bases at J, with 8 bases between.